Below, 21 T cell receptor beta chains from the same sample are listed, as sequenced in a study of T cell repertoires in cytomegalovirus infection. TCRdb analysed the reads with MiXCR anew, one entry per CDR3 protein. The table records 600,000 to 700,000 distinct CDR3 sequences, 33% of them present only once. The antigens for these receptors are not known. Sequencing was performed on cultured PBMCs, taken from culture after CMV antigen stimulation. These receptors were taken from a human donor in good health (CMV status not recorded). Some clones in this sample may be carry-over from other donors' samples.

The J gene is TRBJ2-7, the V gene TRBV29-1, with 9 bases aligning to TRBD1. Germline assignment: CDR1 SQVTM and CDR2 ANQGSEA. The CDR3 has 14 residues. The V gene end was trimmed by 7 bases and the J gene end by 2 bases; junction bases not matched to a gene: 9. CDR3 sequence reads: CSAMGGQGPYEQYF. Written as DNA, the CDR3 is TGCAGCGCCATGGGGGGACAGGGTCCCTACGAGCAGTACTTC.

The DNA for the CDR3 is TGTGCCAGCAGCCAAGCAGGGGGGGGTGAAAAACTGTTTTTT. Protein: CASSQAGGGEKLFF. This chain joins TRBV7-6 and TRBJ1-4, with 7 bases lining up with TRBD1. There are 14 residues in the CDR3. V was pared by 5 bases and J by 7 bases, with 7 bases of the junction left unmatched. Germline V gives CDR1 SGHVS, CDR2 FNYEAQ. Full variable domain (rest looked up from reference TRBV7-6 and TRBJ1-4): GAGVSQSPRYKVTKRGQDVALRCDPISGHVSLYWYRQALGQGPEFLTYFNYEAQQDKSGLPNDRFSAERPEGSISTLTIQRTEQRDSAMYRCASSQAGGGEKLFFGSGTQLSVL.

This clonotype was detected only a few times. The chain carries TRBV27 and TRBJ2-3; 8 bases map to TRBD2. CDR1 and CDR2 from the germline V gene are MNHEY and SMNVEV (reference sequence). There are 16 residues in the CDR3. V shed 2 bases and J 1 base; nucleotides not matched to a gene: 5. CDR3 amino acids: CASSLMLRGGTDTQYF. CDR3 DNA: TGTGCCAGCAGTTTAATGCTGCGGGGGGGCACAGATACGCAGTATTTT.

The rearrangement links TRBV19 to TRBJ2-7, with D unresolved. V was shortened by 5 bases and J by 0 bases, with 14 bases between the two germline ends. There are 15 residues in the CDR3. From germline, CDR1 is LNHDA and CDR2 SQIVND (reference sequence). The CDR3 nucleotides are TGTGCCAGTAGTCCTGCGCACGGTAGCTCCTACGAGCAGTACTTC. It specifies CASSPAHGSSYEQYF.

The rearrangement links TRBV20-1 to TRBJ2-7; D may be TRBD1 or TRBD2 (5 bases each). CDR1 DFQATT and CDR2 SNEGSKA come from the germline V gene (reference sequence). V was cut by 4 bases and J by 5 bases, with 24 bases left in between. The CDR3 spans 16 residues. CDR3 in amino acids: CSANLLDSFWDHEQYF. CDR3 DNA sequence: TGCAGTGCTAACCTACTAGACAGTTTTTGGGATCACGAGCAGTACTTC.

CDR3 DNA sequence: TGTGCCAGCAGCTTAGTAGGCGCGGGGGGCCCGCATACGCAGTATTTT. It translates to CASSLVGAGGPHTQYF. This chain connects TRBV7-2 to TRBJ2-3; 8 bases are shared with TRBD2. This CDR3 has 16 amino acids. J gave up 7 bases and V 1 base, and 10 bases lay outside the gene matches. CDR1 is SGHTA and CDR2 is FQGNSA in the germline V gene.

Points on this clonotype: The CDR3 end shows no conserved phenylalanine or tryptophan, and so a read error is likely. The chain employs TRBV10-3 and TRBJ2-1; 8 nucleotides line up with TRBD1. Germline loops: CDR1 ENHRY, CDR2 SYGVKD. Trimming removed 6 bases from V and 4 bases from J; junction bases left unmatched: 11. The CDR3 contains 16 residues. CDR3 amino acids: CAIRNRTGRGYNEQFY. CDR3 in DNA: TGTGCCATCAGGAACCGGACAGGGCGAGGGTACAATGAGCAGTTCTAC.

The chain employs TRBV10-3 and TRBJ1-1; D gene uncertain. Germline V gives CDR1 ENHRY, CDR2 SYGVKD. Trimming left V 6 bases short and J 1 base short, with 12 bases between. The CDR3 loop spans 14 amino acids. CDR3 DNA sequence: TGTGCCATCAGGTCCGGGGAGGAGAACACTGAAGCTTTCTTT. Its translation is CAIRSGEENTEAFF.

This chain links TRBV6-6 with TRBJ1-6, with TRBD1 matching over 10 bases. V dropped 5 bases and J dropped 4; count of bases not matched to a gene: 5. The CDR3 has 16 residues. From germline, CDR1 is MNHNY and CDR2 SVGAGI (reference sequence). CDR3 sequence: CASSTPGQGYNSPLHF. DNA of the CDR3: TGTGCCAGCAGTACGCCGGGACAGGGGTATAATTCACCCCTCCACTTT.

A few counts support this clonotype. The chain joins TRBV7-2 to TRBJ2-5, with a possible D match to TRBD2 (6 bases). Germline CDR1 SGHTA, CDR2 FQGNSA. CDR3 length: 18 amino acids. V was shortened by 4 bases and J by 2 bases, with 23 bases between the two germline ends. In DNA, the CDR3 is TGTGCCAGCAGCTCCGCGGCCTTCGGAGGGCTCAGACAAGAGACCCAGTACTTC. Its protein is CASSSAAFGGLRQETQYF.

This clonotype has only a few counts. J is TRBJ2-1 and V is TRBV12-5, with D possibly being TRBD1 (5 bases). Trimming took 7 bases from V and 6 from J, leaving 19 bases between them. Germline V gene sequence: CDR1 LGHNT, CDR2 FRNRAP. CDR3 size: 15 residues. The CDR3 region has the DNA TGTGCTAGTGCCCAAAGTCCTAGGGGTTCCAATGAGCAGTTCTTC. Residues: CASAQSPRGSNEQFF.

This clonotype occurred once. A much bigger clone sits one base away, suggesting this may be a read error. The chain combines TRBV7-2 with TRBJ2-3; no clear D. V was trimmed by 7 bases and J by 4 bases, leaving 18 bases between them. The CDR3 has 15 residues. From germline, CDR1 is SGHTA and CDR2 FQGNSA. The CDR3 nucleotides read TGTGCCAGCATCTCCCCTCTCGCTGGTGCAGATACGCAGTATTTT. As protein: CASISPLAGADTQYF.

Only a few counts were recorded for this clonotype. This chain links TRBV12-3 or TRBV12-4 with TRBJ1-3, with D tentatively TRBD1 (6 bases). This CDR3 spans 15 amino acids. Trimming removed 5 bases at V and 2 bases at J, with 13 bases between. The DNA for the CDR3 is TGTGCCAGCAGTACAGGGTTACCCCCTGGAAACACCATATATTTT. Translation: CASSTGLPPGNTIYF.

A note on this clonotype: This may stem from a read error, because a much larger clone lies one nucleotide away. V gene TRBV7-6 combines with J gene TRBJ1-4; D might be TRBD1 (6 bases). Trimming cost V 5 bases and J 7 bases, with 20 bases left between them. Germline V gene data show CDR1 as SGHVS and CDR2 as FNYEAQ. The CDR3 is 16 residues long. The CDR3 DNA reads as TGTGCCAGCAGCCCCCCCGGGCAGGGGAGGTGTGAAAAACTGTTTTTT. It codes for CASSPPGQGRCEKLFF. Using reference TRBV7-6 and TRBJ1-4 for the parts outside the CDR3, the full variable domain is GAGVSQSPRYKVTKRGQDVALRCDPISGHVSLYWYRQALGQGPEFLTYFNYEAQQDKSGLPNDRFSAERPEGSISTLTIQRTEQRDSAMYRCASSPPGQGRCEKLFFGSGTQLSVL.

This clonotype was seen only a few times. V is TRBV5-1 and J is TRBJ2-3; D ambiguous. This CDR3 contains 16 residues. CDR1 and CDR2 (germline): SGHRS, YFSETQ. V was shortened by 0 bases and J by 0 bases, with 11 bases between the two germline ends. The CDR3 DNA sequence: TGCGCCAGCAGCTTGGACGCCAACCCTAGCACAGATACGCAGTATTTT. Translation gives CASSLDANPSTDTQYF.

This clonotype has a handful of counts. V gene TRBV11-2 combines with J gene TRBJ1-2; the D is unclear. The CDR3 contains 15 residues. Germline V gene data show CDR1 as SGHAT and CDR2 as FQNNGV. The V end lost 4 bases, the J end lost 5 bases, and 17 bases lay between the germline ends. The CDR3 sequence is CASSSAPGGGYGYTF. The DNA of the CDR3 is TGTGCCAGCAGCTCGGCCCCAGGCGGAGGGTATGGCTACACCTTC.

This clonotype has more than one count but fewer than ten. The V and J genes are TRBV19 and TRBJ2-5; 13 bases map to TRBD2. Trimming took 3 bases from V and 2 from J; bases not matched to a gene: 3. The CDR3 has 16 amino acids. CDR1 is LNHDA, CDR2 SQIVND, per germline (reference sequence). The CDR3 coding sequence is TGTGCCAGTAGTATTGGGACTAGCGGGGCTCAAGAGACCCAGTACTTC. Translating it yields CASSIGTSGAQETQYF.

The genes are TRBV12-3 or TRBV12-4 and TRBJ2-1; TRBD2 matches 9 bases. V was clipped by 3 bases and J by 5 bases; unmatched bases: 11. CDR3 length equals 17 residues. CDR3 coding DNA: TGTGCCAGCAGTTTTCTTGCCGAGCGGGAGGCTAACAATGAGCAGTTCTTC. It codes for CASSFLAEREANNEQFF.

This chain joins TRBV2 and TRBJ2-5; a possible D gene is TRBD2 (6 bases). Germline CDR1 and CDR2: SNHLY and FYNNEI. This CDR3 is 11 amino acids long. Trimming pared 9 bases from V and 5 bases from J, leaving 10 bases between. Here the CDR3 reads CASHGGETQYF. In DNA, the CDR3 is TGTGCCAGTCATGGAGGGGAGACCCAGTACTTC.

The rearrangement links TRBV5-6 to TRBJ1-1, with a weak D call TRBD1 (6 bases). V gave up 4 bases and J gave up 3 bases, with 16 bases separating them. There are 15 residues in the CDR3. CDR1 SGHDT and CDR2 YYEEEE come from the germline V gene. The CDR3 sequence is CASSLGGLRDTEAFF. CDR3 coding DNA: TGTGCCAGCAGCCTGGGGGGCTTAAGGGACACTGAAGCTTTCTTT.

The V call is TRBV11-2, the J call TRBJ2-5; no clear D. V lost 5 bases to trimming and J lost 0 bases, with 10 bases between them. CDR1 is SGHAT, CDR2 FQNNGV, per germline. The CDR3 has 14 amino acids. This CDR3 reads CASSQGRYQETQYF. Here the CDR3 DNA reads TGTGCCAGCAGCCAAGGACGGTACCAAGAGACCCAGTACTTC.